The 26 T cell receptor beta chains reported below all come from one sample, sequenced in a study of OX40 agonist ivuxolimab in advanced cancers. Assay used: immunoSEQ multiplex PCR; TCRdb lists only in-frame clones, some missing. This repertoire shows 45,000 to 75,000 clones, over 65% found once; its top ten account for roughly 1.5%. The input for sequencing was CD4+ or CD8+ T cells sorted from blood, taken in a trial of the OX40 agonist ivuxolimab. These receptors all stem from an adult with an advanced solid tumor such as melanoma, head and neck, liver or kidney cancer.

This chain connects TRBV7-2 to TRBJ1-2, with 7 nucleotides matching TRBD1. The CDR3 consists of 16 residues. V was pared by 3 bases and J by 0 bases, with 7 bases of the junction left unmatched. Germline V CDR1 and CDR2: SGHTA, FQGNSA. Here the CDR3 DNA reads TGTGCCAGCAGCTTGGTTTCGACAGGGACTAACTATGGCTACACCTTC. Protein sequence: CASSLVSTGTNYGYTF.

The chain has TRBV7-3 and TRBJ1-1; no reliable D call. V was clipped by 3 bases and J by 1 base, with 12 bases between them. Germline V gene sequence: CDR1 SGHTA, CDR2 FQGTGA. The CDR3 loop spans 15 amino acids. The CDR3 reads CASSLGSSSNTEAFF. DNA of the CDR3: TGTGCCAGCAGCTTGGGCAGCTCCTCGAACACTGAAGCTTTCTTT.

This clone is labeled medium-sized. This chain joins TRBV15 and TRBJ2-2; tentatively, D is TRBD1 or TRBD2 (5 bases each). The CDR3 length is 17 residues. CDR1 LNHNV and CDR2 YYDKDF come from the germline V gene (reference sequence). Trimming took 3 bases from V and 3 from J, leaving 17 bases between them. CDR3 protein: CATSRGPIGSDTGELFF. The CDR3 nucleotides are TGTGCCACCAGCAGGGGACCCATAGGGAGCGACACCGGGGAGCTGTTTTTT. The whole variable domain, filled in from reference TRBV15 and TRBJ2-2, reads DAMVIQNPRYQVTQFGKPVTLSCSQTLNHNVMYWYQQKSSQAPKLLFHYYDKDFNNEADTPDNFQSRRPNTSFCFLDIRSPGLGDTAMYLCATSRGPIGSDTGELFFGEGSRLTVL.

The chain links TRBV6-6 to TRBJ2-3; D is unresolved. Looked up from germline, CDR1 is MNHNY and CDR2 is SVGAGI (reference sequence). CDR3 length: 11 amino acids. Trimming removed 6 bases at V and 6 bases at J, with 7 bases between. In DNA form, the CDR3 reads TGTGCCAGCAGCCCCCGGGATACGCAGTATTTT. It is translated as CASSPRDTQYF.

This chain uses TRBV2 with TRBJ1-2; perhaps TRBD1 as D (6 bases). The germline V gene encodes CDR1 SNHLY and CDR2 FYNNEI. The CDR3 consists of 11 residues. The germline V and J ends were trimmed by 9 bases and 7 bases, with 12 bases remaining between them. CDR3 region: CASRTGCGYTF. The CDR3 DNA sequence: TGTGCCAGTAGAACAGGGTGTGGCTACACCTTC.

The CDR3 nucleotides read TGTGCCAGTAGGAGGGGGCCTGGGGATGAGCAGTTCTTC. It yields the protein CASRRGPGDEQFF. This chain joins TRBV19 and TRBJ2-1, with 7 bases identical to TRBD1. The trim removed 6 bases at V and 8 bases at J, leaving 7 bases unmatched. CDR3 size: 13 residues. Germline-derived CDR1 and CDR2 are LNHDA and SQIVND (reference sequence).

This clone occurred once. V is TRBV5-4 and J is TRBJ1-4; perhaps TRBD1 as D (5 bases). Germline-derived CDR1 and CDR2 are SGHNT and YYREEE (reference sequence). CDR3 length equals 15 residues. The ends were cut back, 2 bases at V and 5 bases at J, with 13 bases in the middle. CDR3 sequence reads: CASSLPGGGNEKLFF. CDR3 nucleotide sequence: TGTGCCAGCAGCTTACCCGGGGGGGGAAATGAAAAACTGTTTTTT.

This chain uses TRBV7-3 with TRBJ2-2, with TRBD2 as a possible D gene (6 bases). The CDR3 spans 14 residues. Trimming took 3 bases from V and 7 from J, leaving 12 bases between them. Germline values: CDR1 SGHTA, CDR2 FQGTGA. Here the CDR3 reads CASSLSGDGGELFF. The CDR3 DNA is TGTGCCAGCAGCTTGTCGGGGGACGGCGGGGAGCTGTTTTTT. The full variable domain, rest sourced from reference TRBV7-3 and TRBJ2-2, is GAGVSQTPSNKVTEKGKYVELRCDPISGHTALYWYRQSLGQGPEFLIYFQGTGAADDSGLPNDRFFAVRPEGSVSTLKIQRTERGDSAVYLCASSLSGDGGELFFGEGSRLTVL.

The chain carries TRBV14 and TRBJ1-1; possibly TRBD1 for D (6 bases). V dropped 3 bases and J dropped 2 bases, with 16 bases sitting between them. The CDR3 sequence is 16 residues long. The germline CDR1 and CDR2 sequences are SGHDN and FVKESK. Written as DNA, the CDR3 is TGTGCCAGCAGCCATGGGGGCTGGGTACGTAACACTGAAGCTTTCTTT. Its translation is CASSHGGWVRNTEAFF. The full variable domain, with the rest looked up from reference TRBV14 and TRBJ1-1, is EAGVTQFPSHSVIEKGQTVTLRCDPISGHDNLYWYRRVMGKEIKFLLHFVKESKQDESGMPNNRFLAERTGGTYSTLKVQPAELEDSGVYFCASSHGGWVRNTEAFFGQGTRLTVV.

V gene TRBV2 combines with J gene TRBJ1-5; D gene ambiguous. V lost 4 bases and J 4 bases, leaving 5 bases between the germline ends. The CDR3 spans 12 residues. The germline V gene encodes CDR1 SNHLY and CDR2 FYNNEI. CDR3 in amino acids: CASSVPNQPQHF. The CDR3 nucleotides read TGTGCCAGCAGTGTCCCTAATCAGCCCCAGCATTTT.

V usage is TRBV7-2 and J usage is TRBJ1-6; 9 nucleotides agree with TRBD1. Trimming at V came to 3 bases and at J to 6 bases, leaving 3 bases not matched to a gene. In germline, CDR1 is SGHTA, CDR2 FQGNSA. The CDR3 runs to 15 residues. CDR3: CASSLDRGFNSPLHF. CDR3 coding DNA: TGTGCCAGCAGCTTGGACAGGGGATTTAATTCACCCCTCCACTTT.

The chain couples TRBV2 to TRBJ1-1; no reliable D call. The germline V and J ends were trimmed by 6 bases and 7 bases, with 18 bases remaining between them. From germline, CDR1 is SNHLY and CDR2 FYNNEI. CDR3 length equals 14 residues. CDR3: CASRQFGGGGEAFF. CDR3 DNA: TGTGCCAGCAGACAGTTCGGAGGCGGCGGTGAAGCTTTCTTT. Based on the CDR3 plus reference TRBV2 and TRBJ1-1, the full variable domain is EPEVTQTPSHQVTQMGQEVILRCVPISNHLYFYWYRQILGQKVEFLVSFYNNEISEKSEIFDDQFSVERPDGSNFTLKIRSTKLEDSAMYFCASRQFGGGGEAFFGQGTRLTVV.

The gene calls are TRBV19 and TRBJ2-1; 7 nucleotides agree with TRBD2. From germline, CDR1 is LNHDA and CDR2 SQIVND (reference sequence). With 5 bases clipped from V and 8 bases from J, the junction kept 9 bases outside the gene matches. This CDR3 comprises 14 residues. CDR3 sequence (DNA): TGTGCCAGTAGTTTACCGGGGGGAGAGGATGAGCAGTTCTTC. The encoded protein is CASSLPGGEDEQFF. Looking up the rest from reference TRBV19 and TRBJ2-1 gives the full variable domain: DGGITQSPKYLFRKEGQNVTLSCEQNLNHDAMYWYRQDPGQGLRLIYYSQIVNDFQKGDIAEGYSVSREKKESFPLTVTSAQKNPTAFYLCASSLPGGEDEQFFGPGTRLTVL.

The gene calls are TRBV19 and TRBJ1-2; 8 nucleotides match TRBD1. The CDR3 consists of 16 residues. The V gene's germline CDR1 is LNHDA and CDR2 SQIVND (reference sequence). Trimming took 4 bases from V and 0 from J; bases not matched to a gene: 7. CDR3 in amino acids: CASSRRQGTTNYGYTF. CDR3 coding DNA: TGTGCCAGTAGTAGACGACAGGGGACAACTAACTATGGCTACACCTTC.

The chain combines TRBV9 with TRBJ1-5; a weak D match, TRBD1 (5 bases). V shed 4 bases and J shed 7 bases, with 18 bases lying between them. Germline V gene sequence: CDR1 SGDLS, CDR2 YYNGEE. CDR3 size: 15 residues. The CDR3 region has the DNA TGTGCCAGCAGCAAAGGGACTTCCGAGAGGCAGCCCCAGCATTTT. It yields the protein CASSKGTSERQPQHF. The variable domain in full, with the rest retrieved from reference TRBV9 and TRBJ1-5, is DSGVTQTPKHLITATGQRVTLRCSPRSGDLSVYWYQQSLDQGLQFLIQYYNGEERAKGNILERFSAQQFPDLHSELNLSSLELGDSALYFCASSKGTSERQPQHFGDGTRLSIL.

This chain joins TRBV28 and TRBJ2-7; D gene uncertain. Trimming removed 6 bases at V and 5 bases at J, with 11 bases between. CDR1 MDHEN and CDR2 SYDVKM come from the germline V gene. The CDR3 has 12 amino acids. The DNA for the CDR3 is TGTGCCAGCAGCCGCCGGTTCCACGAGCAGTACTTC. Translating it yields CASSRRFHEQYF.

The V call is TRBV10-2, the J call TRBJ2-2; no firm D call. CDR1 and CDR2 from the germline V gene are WSHSY and SAAADI. The CDR3 spans 14 residues. V was trimmed by 3 bases and J by 3 bases, leaving 8 bases between them. The chain's CDR3 is CASSDSRHTGELFF. The CDR3, as DNA: TGCGCCAGCAGTGACTCTCGGCACACCGGGGAGCTGTTTTTT.

The CDR3 region has the DNA TGCGCCAGCAGCCAAGTTAAGGGCAGAAGCGAGCAGTACTTC. It is translated as CASSQVKGRSEQYF. This chain connects TRBV4-1 to TRBJ2-7; D remains ambiguous. Germline V gene data show CDR1 as MGHRA and CDR2 as YSYEKL. V lost 1 base and J 6 bases, leaving 13 bases between the germline ends. The CDR3 contains 14 residues.

Only one count was recorded for this clone. The V and J genes are TRBV7-2 and TRBJ2-7; no clear D. Trimming took 1 base from V and 2 from J, leaving 6 bases between them. CDR1 is SGHTA and CDR2 is FQGNSA in the germline V gene. CDR3 size: 13 residues. This CDR3 is CASSLDSPYEQYF. The CDR3 DNA reads TGTGCCAGCAGCTTAGACAGTCCCTACGAGCAGTACTTC. Using reference TRBV7-2 and TRBJ2-7 for the parts outside the CDR3, the full variable domain is GAGVSQSPSNKVTEKGKDVELRCDPISGHTALYWYRQSLGQGLEFLIYFQGNSAPDKSGLPSDRFSAERTGGSVSTLTIQRTQQEDSAVYLCASSLDSPYEQYFGPGTRLTVT.

The chain carries TRBV10-3 and TRBJ2-2; tentative D call: TRBD1 (5 bases). V lost 1 base to trimming and J lost 2 bases, with 8 bases between them. CDR1 ENHRY and CDR2 SYGVKD come from the germline V gene. CDR3 size: 15 residues. CDR3 nucleotides: TGTGCCATCAGTGAGTGGGGCGGAAACACCGGGGAGCTGTTTTTT. Amino acid sequence: CAISEWGGNTGELFF.

The chain recombines TRBV6-1 with TRBJ1-2; no firm D call. Per the germline V gene, CDR1 is MNHNS and CDR2 is SASEGT. V lost 7 bases and J lost 2, with 17 bases in between. CDR3 length equals 15 residues. CDR3 amino acids: CASISLWAANYGYTF. CDR3 DNA sequence: TGTGCCAGCATCTCGCTATGGGCAGCGAACTATGGCTACACCTTC.

V gene TRBV5-1 combines with J gene TRBJ2-2; D may be TRBD1 (6 bases). The CDR3 is 15 amino acids. Germline V gene sequence: CDR1 SGHRS, CDR2 YFSETQ. Trimming took off 4 bases at V and 0 bases at J, with 10 bases between the two ends. The CDR3 reads CASSPDRTNTGELFF. CDR3 coding DNA: TGCGCCAGCAGCCCCGACAGGACGAACACCGGGGAGCTGTTTTTT.

The chain couples TRBV7-9 to TRBJ2-1, with TRBD1 identical over 9 bases. This CDR3 contains 11 residues. In germline, CDR1 is SEHNR, CDR2 FQNEAQ (reference sequence). After removal of 10 bases from V and 7 bases from J, the junction contained 2 bases not matched to a gene. The CDR3 DNA reads TGTGCCACGGACAGGGGTAATGAGCAGTTCTTC. Its protein product is CATDRGNEQFF.

The chain combines TRBV30 with TRBJ1-4, with TRBD1 identical over 9 bases. The germline gives CDR1 GTSNPN, CDR2 SVGIG (reference sequence). There are 15 residues in the CDR3. The trim removed 3 bases at V and 5 bases at J, leaving 7 bases unmatched. The CDR3, as DNA: TGTGCCTGGAGCTTCTCTGGGACAGGGAATGAAAAACTGTTTTTT. Amino acids: CAWSFSGTGNEKLFF.

This rearrangement joins TRBV5-1 to TRBJ2-7; D tentatively fits TRBD1 or TRBD2 (6 bases each). Germline assignment: CDR1 SGHRS and CDR2 YFSETQ. The V end lost 2 bases, the J end lost 7 bases, and 19 bases lay between the germline ends. This CDR3 has 15 amino acids. The CDR3 sequence is CASSFRDLEGEEQYF. For the CDR3, the DNA is TGCGCCAGCAGCTTCCGGGACTTAGAGGGGGAGGAGCAGTACTTC. The full variable domain, completed using reference TRBV5-1 and TRBJ2-7, is KAGVTQTPRYLIKTRGQQVTLSCSPISGHRSVSWYQQTPGQGLQFLFEYFSETQRNKGNFPGRFSGRQFSNSRSEMNVSTLELGDSALYLCASSFRDLEGEEQYFGPGTRLTVT.

Notes on this clone: One end of the junction fails to match germline, which may point to a read error. The gene calls are TRBV5-4 and TRBJ1-1; TRBD1 is a possible D gene (5 bases). The CDR3 sequence is 15 residues long. Germline CDR1 is SGHNT and CDR2 is YYREEE (reference sequence). DNA for the CDR3: TGTGCCAGCACCTTGGGGCTTGGGGGAATCACTGAAGCTTTCTTT. Amino acids: CASTLGLGGITEAFF.